This T cell receptor (beta chain) was identified in a study of cytotoxic CD8 clonotypes in ibrutinib-treated CLL. The wider study: Responses comprised about 24 partial and 2 complete; at median around 72 months, roughly 15 remained remitted and about twelve progressed. Study-wide results and limits: Clonality climbed at ibrutinib response, then dropped toward baseline at progression. Clonality (at baseline) was higher than in age-matched healthy donors and tracked circulating CD8+ T-cell counts.

Clones were sequenced by immunoSEQ multiplex PCR, and TCRdb holds only the in-frame ones, with some missing. The sample yields more than 9,000 clones, around 62% seen once. The CDR3 runs to 16 residues. V was pared by 5 bases and J by 11 bases, with 15 bases of the junction left unmatched. Germline CDR1 and CDR2: MDHEN and SYDVKM. This clone was counted once. Its antigen is not identified. Genomic DNA in a quantity of 2 to 2.5 micrograms was derived from cryopreserved PBMCs for TCR beta libraries. This clonotype was sampled from a human donor with chronic lymphocytic leukemia. The source was PBMCs, collected before ibrutinib treatment. The V call is TRBV28, the J call TRBJ1-4; TRBD1 matches at 9 bases. This chain's CDR3 is CASSPTPGQGLRKLFF. CDR3 sequence (DNA): TGTGCCAGCAGTCCGACTCCGGGACAGGGTTTGAGGAAACTGTTTTTT.